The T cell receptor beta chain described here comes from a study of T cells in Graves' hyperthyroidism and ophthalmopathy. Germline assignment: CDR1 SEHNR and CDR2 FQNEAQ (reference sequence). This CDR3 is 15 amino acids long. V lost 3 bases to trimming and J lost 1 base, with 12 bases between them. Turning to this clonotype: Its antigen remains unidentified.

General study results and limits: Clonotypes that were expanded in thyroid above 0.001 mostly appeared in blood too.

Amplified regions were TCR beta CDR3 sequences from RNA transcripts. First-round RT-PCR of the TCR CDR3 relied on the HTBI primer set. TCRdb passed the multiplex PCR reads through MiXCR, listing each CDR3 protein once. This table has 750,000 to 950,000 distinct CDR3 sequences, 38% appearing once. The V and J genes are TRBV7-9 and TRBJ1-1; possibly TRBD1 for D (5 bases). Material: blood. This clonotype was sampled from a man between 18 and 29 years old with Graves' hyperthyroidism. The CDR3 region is CASSFGGGQNTEAFF. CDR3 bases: TGTGCCAGCAGCTTCGGGGGAGGCCAGAACACTGAAGCTTTCTTT.